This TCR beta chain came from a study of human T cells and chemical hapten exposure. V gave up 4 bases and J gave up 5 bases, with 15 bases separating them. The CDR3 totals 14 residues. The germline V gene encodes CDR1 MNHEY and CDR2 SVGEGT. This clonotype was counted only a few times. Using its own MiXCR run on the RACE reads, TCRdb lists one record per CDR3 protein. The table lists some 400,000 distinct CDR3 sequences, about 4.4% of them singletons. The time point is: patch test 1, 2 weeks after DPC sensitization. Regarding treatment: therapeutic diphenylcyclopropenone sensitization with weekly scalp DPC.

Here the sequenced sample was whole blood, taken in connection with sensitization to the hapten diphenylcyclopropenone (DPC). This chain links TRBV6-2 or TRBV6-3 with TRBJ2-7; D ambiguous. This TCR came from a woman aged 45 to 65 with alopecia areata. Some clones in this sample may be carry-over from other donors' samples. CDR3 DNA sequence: TGTGCCAGCAGTTCCACAATCACCCCCGACGAGCAGTACTTC. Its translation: CASSSTITPDEQYF.